Shown below are 21 T cell receptor beta chains from a single sample sequenced in a study of blood T cell repertoires in COVID-19. Libraries were prepared by immunoSEQ multiplex PCR; TCRdb keeps only in-frame clonotypes and omits some of them. The table has approximately 220,000 clones, 80% to 90% seen once. The material sequenced was peripheral blood. These receptors were taken from a woman of 80 years or more with acute or convalescent COVID-19.

This rearrangement joins TRBV27 to TRBJ1-5, with 10 bases matching TRBD1. The J segment lost 6 bases and the V segment lost 8 bases, leaving 7 bases of the junction unmatched. CDR1 is MNHEY and CDR2 is SMNVEV in the germline V gene (reference sequence). The CDR3 is 14 amino acids. The CDR3 sequence: CASRPGQGIQPQHF. The CDR3 nucleotides are TGTGCCAGCCGACCGGGACAGGGGATTCAGCCCCAGCATTTT.

The chain has TRBV4-2 and TRBJ2-4, with D maybe TRBD1 (8 bases). Germline V CDR1 and CDR2: LGHNA, YNFKEQ. This CDR3 region has 17 residues. V dropped 1 base and J dropped 7 bases, with 20 bases sitting between them. The chain's CDR3 is CASSQAGVTGEGNIQYF. The CDR3 DNA follows: TGTGCCAGCAGCCAAGCGGGGGTGACAGGGGAGGGGAACATTCAGTACTTC.

This clone was observed a handful of times. The V gene is TRBV12-3 or TRBV12-4, the J gene TRBJ1-3; D is ambiguous. V lost 4 bases to trimming and J lost 8 bases, with 9 bases between them. The CDR3 loop spans 12 amino acids. The DNA of the CDR3 is TGTGCCAGCAGTTCGCTCAGCGACACCATATATTTT. This sequence encodes CASSSLSDTIYF.

The CDR3 region has the DNA TGTGCTAGTGGTTTGGGTGGGAGGATTAACTATGGCTACACCTTC. Its protein is CASGLGGRINYGYTF. The chain joins TRBV12-5 to TRBJ1-2; no firm D call. Trimming left V 1 base short and J 1 base short, with 10 bases between. CDR1 and CDR2 from the germline V gene are LGHNT and FRNRAP. This CDR3 spans 15 amino acids.

The chain joins TRBV19 to TRBJ1-1; D perhaps matches TRBD1 (5 bases). Trimming took off 1 base at V and 5 bases at J, with 8 bases between the two ends. The germline CDR1 and CDR2 sequences are LNHDA and SQIVND (reference sequence). This CDR3 contains 13 residues. The CDR3 DNA reads TGTGCCAGTAGTATAGGGCAGGGTACTGAAGCTTTCTTT. It specifies CASSIGQGTEAFF.

The V gene is TRBV7-9, the J gene TRBJ2-3; the match to TRBD1 covers 8 bases. Germline V lookup: CDR1 SEHNR, CDR2 FQNEAQ (reference sequence). V lost 6 bases, J lost 5 bases, and 16 bases stayed unmatched. The CDR3 has 17 residues. In nucleotides, the CDR3 is TGTGCCAGCAGTCCGCGCCCAGGGCAGGGGGCTAGAGATACGCAGTATTTT. As protein: CASSPRPGQGARDTQYF.

V is TRBV28 and J is TRBJ2-7, with TRBD1 identical over 8 bases. The germline CDR1 and CDR2 sequences are MDHEN and SYDVKM. The CDR3 covers 13 residues. V gave up 8 bases and J gave up 2 bases; unmatched junction bases: 5. As DNA, the CDR3 is TGTGCCAGCGGGGGACAGGCGACCTACGAGCAGTACTTC. Its protein is CASGGQATYEQYF.

This clone was observed once. V is TRBV7-9 and J is TRBJ2-4; 9 nucleotides match TRBD1. This CDR3 contains 13 residues. Germline trimming cut 5 bases from V and 11 bases from J; bases unmatched to any gene: 7. Germline CDR1 and CDR2: SEHNR and FQNEAQ (reference sequence). CDR3 nucleotide sequence: TGTGCCAGCAGCACCTCGGGACAGGGTGTTCAGTACTTC. It is translated as CASSTSGQGVQYF.

This clone was detected a few times. V is TRBV6-5 and J is TRBJ2-7, with D perhaps matching TRBD2 (7 bases). V lost 5 bases, J lost 5 bases, and 16 bases lay in between. This CDR3 is built from 14 residues. Germline V gives CDR1 MNHEY, CDR2 SVGAGI. CDR3 nucleotides: TGTGCCAGCAGTACTTACCAGGGGACTAACGAGCAGTACTTC. It yields the protein CASSTYQGTNEQYF.

The chain recombines TRBV6-5 with TRBJ2-3, with a possible D match to TRBD2 (5 bases). This CDR3 comprises 13 residues. From germline, CDR1 is MNHEY and CDR2 SVGAGI. V shed 6 bases and J shed 0 bases, with 7 bases lying between them. This CDR3 is CASRRGSTDTQYF. CDR3 nucleotide sequence: TGTGCCAGCAGACGCGGGAGCACAGATACGCAGTATTTT.

The chain couples TRBV12-3 or TRBV12-4 to TRBJ1-1; D is uncertain. Trimming shortened V by 8 bases and J by 0 bases, and 10 bases separated the two germline ends. The CDR3 totals 13 residues. CDR3 nucleotide sequence: TGTGCCAGCCGAGTCGGGGTGAACACTGAAGCTTTCTTT. Translating it yields CASRVGVNTEAFF.

V and J are TRBV28 and TRBJ2-3; D unclear. The germline V gene encodes CDR1 MDHEN and CDR2 SYDVKM. This CDR3 spans 13 amino acids. Trimming removed 6 bases at V and 0 bases at J, with 7 bases between. The CDR3 DNA follows: TGTGCCAGCAGCATTCAGAGCACAGATACGCAGTATTTT. It specifies CASSIQSTDTQYF. The whole variable domain, remainder taken from reference TRBV28 and TRBJ2-3, is DVKVTQSSRYLVKRTGEKVFLECVQDMDHENMFWYRQDPGLGLRLIYFSYDVKMKEKGDIPEGYSVSREKKERFSLILESASTNQTSMYLCASSIQSTDTQYFGPGTRLTVL.

V usage is TRBV2 and J usage is TRBJ1-4, with D perhaps TRBD1 (5 bases). V was pared by 0 bases and J by 8 bases, with 13 bases between. CDR3 length: 15 residues. Per the germline V gene, CDR1 is SNHLY and CDR2 is FYNNEI. The CDR3, as DNA: TGTGCCAGCAGTGAAGCGTGGCGGGGGTCCGAAAAACTGTTTTTT. This encodes CASSEAWRGSEKLFF.

The chain carries TRBV19 and TRBJ1-5; TRBD1 aligns across 7 bases. This CDR3 comprises 14 residues. V trimming: 5 bases; J trimming: 5 bases; junction bases outside the gene matches: 6. Germline V gene lookup returns CDR1 LNHDA and CDR2 SQIVND (reference sequence). CDR3 bases: TGTGCCAGTAGTCAGACAGGGATGTATCAGCCCCAGCATTTT. Protein sequence: CASSQTGMYQPQHF.

The chain recombines TRBV7-2 with TRBJ1-1; 7 nucleotides align to TRBD1. Germline assignment: CDR1 SGHTA and CDR2 FQGNSA. The CDR3 contains 14 residues. J gave up 5 bases and V 4 bases, and 7 bases lay outside the gene matches. This CDR3 reads CASSYQGESTEAFF. CDR3 sequence (DNA): TGTGCCAGCAGCTACCAGGGGGAGTCAACTGAAGCTTTCTTT. The full variable domain, completed using reference TRBV7-2 and TRBJ1-1, is GAGVSQSPSNKVTEKGKDVELRCDPISGHTALYWYRQSLGQGLEFLIYFQGNSAPDKSGLPSDRFSAERTGGSVSTLTIQRTQQEDSAVYLCASSYQGESTEAFFGQGTRLTVV.

The chain couples TRBV29-1 to TRBJ1-1; D remains ambiguous. The CDR3 sequence is 17 residues long. V was trimmed by 2 bases and J by 0 bases, leaving 19 bases between them. The germline V gene has CDR1 SQVTM and CDR2 ANQGSEA. CDR3 nucleotide sequence: TGCAGCGTTGAAAGGCTTCGGGCGGGCAACATGAACACTGAAGCTTTCTTT. Its translation is CSVERLRAGNMNTEAFF.

CDR3 coding DNA: TGTGCCAGCAGGGGACAGGACAGCTCCTATAATTCACCCCTCCACTTT. Amino acids: CASRGQDSSYNSPLHF. V is TRBV11-1 and J is TRBJ1-6; TRBD1 aligns across 8 bases. The CDR3 has 16 residues. The germline CDR1 and CDR2 sequences are SGHAT and FQDESV (reference sequence). The trim removed 6 bases at V and 0 bases at J, leaving 4 bases unmatched.

V and J are TRBV19 and TRBJ1-5; a possible D gene is TRBD1 (5 bases). The CDR3 covers 15 residues. V dropped 1 base and J dropped 6 bases, with 13 bases sitting between them. Per the germline V gene, CDR1 is LNHDA and CDR2 is SQIVND (reference sequence). The CDR3 here is CASSIGQGNLQPQHF. The CDR3, as DNA: TGTGCCAGTAGTATAGGGCAGGGAAACCTTCAGCCCCAGCATTTT.

This clone was picked up a small number of times. The chain carries TRBV19 and TRBJ1-3; TRBD1 aligns across 10 bases. The CDR3 length is 16 residues. V dropped 5 bases and J dropped 3; count of bases not matched to a gene: 7. Germline lookup yields CDR1 LNHDA and CDR2 SQIVND (reference sequence). The CDR3 here is CASSSRDRGLGNTIYF. CDR3 DNA sequence: TGTGCCAGTAGTTCTAGAGACAGGGGGCTTGGAAACACCATATATTTT.

V usage is TRBV5-1 and J usage is TRBJ2-1, with 9 bases fitting TRBD2. The CDR3 covers 17 residues. The junction had 8 bases not matched to a gene; V was cut back by 3 bases and J by 1 base. Germline V gene sequence: CDR1 SGHRS, CDR2 YFSETQ. In nucleotides, the CDR3 is TGCGCCAGCAGCTCCATTAGCGGGAGTGGGTCCTACAATGAGCAGTTCTTC. Amino acid sequence: CASSSISGSGSYNEQFF.

This chain joins TRBV11-2 and TRBJ2-5; a weak D match, TRBD1 (5 bases). This CDR3 is built from 13 residues. Trimming cost V 5 bases and J 5 bases, with 12 bases left between them. The germline V gene has CDR1 SGHAT and CDR2 FQNNGV. The CDR3 region has the DNA TGTGCCAGCAGCCCAGGGTCAGGGGAGACCCAGTACTTC. Translation gives CASSPGSGETQYF.